This T cell receptor beta chain was recovered during a study of blood T cells in healthy people across ages. Through a sample-barcoded 5' primer and a J-beta primer mix, a second PCR was run for 7 to 11 cycles. A 12-random-nucleotide template-switch adaptor tagged each cDNA molecule. TCRdb analysed the 5' RACE reads with MiXCR anew, one entry per CDR3 protein. The table includes more than 450,000 distinct CDR3 sequences, about 26% detected once. Only one count was recorded for this clonotype. Researchers report isolating at least 6 million PBMCs per sample. These data are also associated with another study on T cells of mothers and their children. From that second work: An overlap that was slightly higher, though non-significant, was seen in related mother-child pairs versus unrelated pairs.

The sequencing input was blood. The sequence was obtained from a boy between 2 and 10 years old in good health.

CDR3 sequence: CASRALVDTYEQYF. Written as DNA, the CDR3 is TGTGCCAGCCGTGCCTTGGTGGACACCTACGAGCAGTACTTC. The chain uses TRBV28 and TRBJ2-5; D perhaps matches TRBD1 (5 bases). The J call may be incorrect, as the DNA end agrees better with TRBJ2-7. The CDR3 is made up of 14 amino acids. CDR1 and CDR2 (germline): MDHEN, SYDVKM.